Below are 28 T cell receptor beta chains sequenced from a single sample in a study of control samples from healthy donors and cancer patients (dated by TCRdb to about 2020). Receptor amplification or capture employed the immunoSEQ multiplex PCR assay. TCRdb limited this immuneACCESS table to in-frame rearrangements with V and J called. A share of clones is missing; checked studies link under half to unresolved V genes, and the rest is unexplained. The sample has some 130,000 clones on record, 88% of them singletons. Jointly, the top ten make up roughly 3.3% of the sample. Sequencing input: blood. The source is a man aged 40-49 years in good health.

This chain links TRBV2 with TRBJ2-7, with D perhaps matching TRBD1 (7 bases). CDR1 SNHLY and CDR2 FYNNEI come from the germline V gene. V was trimmed by 3 bases and J by 2 bases, leaving 11 bases between them. The CDR3 runs to 14 residues. The CDR3 loop is CASSERRGPYEQYF. CDR3 in DNA: TGTGCCAGCAGTGAGCGGAGGGGGCCCTACGAGCAGTACTTC.

This rearrangement joins TRBV6-2 or TRBV6-3 to TRBJ2-7; 9 bases are a match to TRBD2. The CDR3 sequence is 15 residues long. V lost 6 bases to trimming and J lost 3 bases; unmatched junction nucleotides: 9. Germline values: CDR1 MNHEY, CDR2 SVGEGT. The chain's CDR3 is CASSQGGTSSYEQYF. In DNA, the CDR3 is TGTGCCAGCAGCCAGGGAGGGACTAGCAGCTACGAGCAGTACTTC.

The gene calls are TRBV5-1 and TRBJ1-1; D remains unclear. CDR1 is SGHRS and CDR2 is YFSETQ in the germline V gene. The length of the CDR3 is 13 residues. The V gene lost 9 bases and the J gene lost 0 bases, with 12 bases spanning the gap. CDR3 nucleotides: TGCGCCACCCGCCAAGAGATGAACACTGAAGCTTTCTTT. Translating it yields CATRQEMNTEAFF.

This sequence joins TRBV3-1 (or the pseudogene TRBV3-2) and TRBJ1-2, with 8 bases that match TRBD1. CDR3 size: 13 residues. Germline V gives CDR1 LGHDT, CDR2 YNNKEL (reference sequence). V dropped 6 bases and J dropped 6; count of bases not matched to a gene: 6. CDR3 residues: CASSWTGNNGYTF. The CDR3 DNA follows: TGTGCCAGCAGTTGGACAGGGAACAATGGCTACACCTTC.

The chain uses TRBV12-3 or TRBV12-4 and TRBJ1-1; D is unclear. CDR3 length equals 13 residues. Trimming took off 2 bases at V and 1 base at J, with 5 bases between the two ends. The CDR3, as DNA: TGTGCCAGCAGTTTAATGGGGAACACTGAAGCTTTCTTT. This translates into CASSLMGNTEAFF.

The chain couples TRBV6-5 to TRBJ1-2; tentative D call: TRBD1 (6 bases). Per germline, CDR1 MNHEY and CDR2 SVGAGI. The CDR3 is 12 amino acids. Trimming stripped 5 bases from V and 8 bases from J, with 12 bases between. The CDR3 nucleotides are TGTGCCAGCAGTCTTACAGGGAACGGCTACACCTTC. Translation gives CASSLTGNGYTF.

In nucleotides, the CDR3 is TGTGCCAGCAGAGGACAGGGCTTGAGCGAGCAGTTCTTC. Translating it yields CASRGQGLSEQFF. The V gene is TRBV19, the J gene TRBJ2-1; the match to TRBD1 covers 8 bases. Per germline, CDR1 LNHDA and CDR2 SQIVND (reference sequence). The CDR3 totals 13 residues. Trimming removed 9 bases from V and 10 bases from J; junction bases left unmatched: 11.

In the case of this clone: Other DNA sequences in the sample encode the same CDR3. The chain joins TRBV7-9 to TRBJ2-5, with 8 positions matching TRBD1. In germline, CDR1 is SEHNR, CDR2 FQNEAQ (reference sequence). Losses at the gene ends were 1 base for V and 2 bases for J; bases not matched to a gene: 0. This CDR3 spans 14 amino acids. CDR3 region: CASSLGTGQETQYF. CDR3 in DNA: TGTGCCAGCAGCTTAGGGACAGGGCAAGAGACCCAGTACTTC.

This chain connects TRBV24-1 to TRBJ1-4, with 8 bases aligning to TRBD1. Germline loops: CDR1 KGHDR, CDR2 SFDVKD. Losses at the gene ends were 3 bases for V and 3 bases for J; bases not matched to a gene: 2. The CDR3 totals 15 residues. The CDR3 spells CATSDGQGANEKLFF. The CDR3 DNA sequence: TGTGCCACCAGTGATGGACAGGGTGCTAATGAAAAACTGTTTTTT.

V is TRBV14 and J is TRBJ1-1; no firm D call. This CDR3 is 13 amino acids long. The V gene's germline CDR1 is SGHDN and CDR2 FVKESK. Trimming removed 2 bases at V and 0 bases at J, with 4 bases between. CDR3 protein: CASSQNMNTEAFF. CDR3 nucleotides: TGTGCCAGCAGCCAAAACATGAACACTGAAGCTTTCTTT.

This sequence joins TRBV10-2 and TRBJ2-6; tentatively, D is TRBD1 (5 bases). Trimming shortened V by 3 bases and J by 0 bases, and 9 bases separated the two germline ends. The CDR3 length is 16 residues. Germline-derived CDR1 and CDR2 are WSHSY and SAAADI. The CDR3 loop reads CASSDQGFSGANVLTF. The CDR3 nucleotides read TGCGCCAGCAGTGACCAGGGATTCTCTGGGGCCAACGTCCTGACTTTC.

J is TRBJ2-1 and V is TRBV11-2; D gene uncertain. This CDR3 comprises 14 residues. Trimming left V 3 bases short and J 5 bases short, with 11 bases between. Looked up from germline, CDR1 is SGHAT and CDR2 is FQNNGV. The CDR3 protein is CASSLNVVDNEQFF. DNA of the CDR3: TGTGCCAGCAGCTTGAACGTGGTAGACAATGAGCAGTTCTTC.

This chain uses TRBV11-3 with TRBJ2-2; no clear D gene. V was pared by 1 base and J by 2 bases, with 11 bases between. The CDR3 has 16 residues. In germline, CDR1 is SGHNT, CDR2 YENEEA. In nucleotides, the CDR3 is TGTGCCAGCAGCTTAGTACGTACGGGTAACACCGGGGAGCTGTTTTTT. Translating it yields CASSLVRTGNTGELFF.

The V and J genes are TRBV5-6 and TRBJ1-2; 10 positions agree with TRBD1. V shed 6 bases, J shed 7 bases, and the junction held 6 bases outside the gene matches. The germline V gene has CDR1 SGHDT and CDR2 YYEEEE. This CDR3 is built from 13 residues. CDR3 nucleotides: TGTGCCAGCACCCAGGGGGACAGGGGTGGCTACACCTTC. Its translation is CASTQGDRGGYTF.

The chain carries TRBV2 and TRBJ1-4; a weak D match, TRBD1 (6 bases). Germline V CDR1 and CDR2: SNHLY, FYNNEI. Trimming stripped 3 bases from V and 3 bases from J, with 11 bases between. The CDR3 extends over 15 amino acids. CDR3 nucleotide sequence: TGTGCCAGCAGTGAGCAGGGGCTTGCTAATGAAAAACTGTTTTTT. It codes for CASSEQGLANEKLFF.

The chain recombines TRBV12-5 with TRBJ1-5, with a weak D call TRBD1 (5 bases). CDR1 LGHNT and CDR2 FRNRAP come from the germline V gene. V shed 1 base and J shed 3 bases, with 10 bases lying between them. CDR3 length: 15 amino acids. The DNA of the CDR3 is TGTGCTAGTGGTTTGGGGGACCGATCCAATCAGCCCCAGCATTTT. Residues: CASGLGDRSNQPQHF.

The genes are TRBV2 and TRBJ2-3, with D perhaps matching TRBD2 (6 bases). CDR3 length: 17 amino acids. Trimming removed 0 bases from V and 7 bases from J, with 20 bases in between. The germline V gene encodes CDR1 SNHLY and CDR2 FYNNEI. The DNA for the CDR3 is TGTGCCAGCAGTGAAGCGCGGCTAGCGACGACCCGTAATACGCAGTATTTT. Translated, it gives CASSEARLATTRNTQYF. Together with reference TRBV2 and TRBJ2-3, the CDR3 gives the full variable domain: EPEVTQTPSHQVTQMGQEVILRCVPISNHLYFYWYRQILGQKVEFLVSFYNNEISEKSEIFDDQFSVERPDGSNFTLKIRSTKLEDSAMYFCASSEARLATTRNTQYFGPGTRLTVL.

This clone is a singleton in its sample. The V call is TRBV5-6, the J call TRBJ1-1; no clear D. Germline V lookup: CDR1 SGHDT, CDR2 YYEEEE. The V and J ends lost 4 bases and 4 bases respectively, with 14 bases between them. This CDR3 region has 14 residues. DNA for the CDR3: TGTGCCAGCAGCCCGGGCCGTGGAGGCACTGAAGCTTTCTTT. Translation gives CASSPGRGGTEAFF. The full variable domain, with the rest looked up from reference TRBV5-6 and TRBJ1-1, is DAGVTQSPTHLIKTRGQQVTLRCSPKSGHDTVSWYQQALGQGPQFIFQYYEEEERQRGNFPDRFSGHQFPNYSSELNVNALLLGDSALYLCASSPGRGGTEAFFGQGTRLTVV.

The chain combines TRBV2 with TRBJ1-6, with D unclear. In germline, CDR1 is SNHLY, CDR2 FYNNEI. Between the trimmed V and J ends, which lost 7 bases and 4 bases, there was a span of 8 bases. This CDR3 has 13 amino acids. The CDR3 bases are TGTGCCAGCAACGTAGGGTATAATTCACCCCTCCACTTT. Translated, it gives CASNVGYNSPLHF.

This chain connects TRBV30 to TRBJ2-1; D uncertain. The germline V gene has CDR1 GTSNPN and CDR2 SVGIG (reference sequence). The V end was cut by 0 bases, the J end by 5 bases, with 11 bases between. This CDR3 contains 14 residues. In nucleotides, the CDR3 is TGTGCCTGGAGTGTAAGCTCCCAGAACAATGAGCAGTTCTTC. Amino acid sequence: CAWSVSSQNNEQFF.

The V gene is TRBV9, the J gene TRBJ2-1, with 15 bases matching TRBD2. The germline gives CDR1 SGDLS, CDR2 YYNGEE. The CDR3 has 17 residues. Unmatched junction bases numbered 5, after V lost 4 bases and J lost 3 bases. This CDR3 is CASSPRTSGGGYNEQFF. In nucleotides, the CDR3 is TGTGCCAGCAGCCCCCGGACTAGCGGGGGGGGCTACAATGAGCAGTTCTTC.

The chain joins TRBV19 to TRBJ2-3; maybe TRBD2 (6 bases). This CDR3 region has 14 residues. The V end was cut by 4 bases, the J end by 2 bases, with 10 bases between. The germline V gene has CDR1 LNHDA and CDR2 SQIVND (reference sequence). The CDR3 DNA reads as TGTGCCAGTAGTAGCGGGGTGGTCACAGATACGCAGTATTTT. It specifies CASSSGVVTDTQYF.

The J gene is TRBJ1-3, the V gene TRBV23-1; D gene uncertain. TRBV23-1 is noted as an ORF with a role that remains uncertain. This CDR3 has 16 amino acids. V was cut by 7 bases and J by 2 bases, with 18 bases left in between. The CDR3 here is CASIQEARRTGNTIYF. The CDR3, as DNA: TGCGCCAGCATCCAAGAGGCCCGACGGACTGGAAACACCATATATTTT.

The V gene is TRBV27, the J gene TRBJ2-2, with 14 bases fitting TRBD2. Germline V gene lookup returns CDR1 MNHEY and CDR2 SMNVEV (reference sequence). Losses at the gene ends were 4 bases for V and 7 bases for J; bases not matched to a gene: 8. This CDR3 has 17 residues. In nucleotides, the CDR3 is TGTGCCAGCAGTTCAGGACTAGCGGGGGGTTATGGCGGGGAGCTGTTTTTT. Protein sequence: CASSSGLAGGYGGELFF.

This sequence joins TRBV7-2 and TRBJ2-5; 8 bases are a match to TRBD2. Trimming removed 5 bases from V and 5 bases from J; junction bases left unmatched: 16. The CDR3 has 17 amino acids. CDR1 is SGHTA and CDR2 is FQGNSA in the germline V gene. Here the CDR3 DNA reads TGTGCCAGCAGCCCCCCCTTAGCGGGGCGAACGAGGGAGACCCAGTACTTC. Encoded protein: CASSPPLAGRTRETQYF. Looking up the rest from reference TRBV7-2 and TRBJ2-5 gives the full variable domain: GAGVSQSPSNKVTEKGKDVELRCDPISGHTALYWYRQSLGQGLEFLIYFQGNSAPDKSGLPSDRFSAERTGGSVSTLTIQRTQQEDSAVYLCASSPPLAGRTRETQYFGPGTRLLVL.

The chain employs TRBV5-1 and TRBJ1-1, with a possible D match to TRBD1 (6 bases). Germline values: CDR1 SGHRS, CDR2 YFSETQ. V was pared by 2 bases and J by 1 base, with 18 bases between. The CDR3 totals 17 residues. The CDR3 DNA reads as TGCGCCAGCAGCTTCAGAGGGGGGCAAACCCAGAACACTGAAGCTTTCTTT. Translation: CASSFRGGQTQNTEAFF.

The chain has TRBV30 and TRBJ2-5; 7 bases are shared with TRBD1. CDR3 size: 15 residues. Germline trimming cut 4 bases from V and 2 bases from J; bases unmatched to any gene: 10. Germline assignment: CDR1 GTSNPN and CDR2 SVGIG (reference sequence). The CDR3 nucleotides are TGTGCCTGGACCCGACAGGGACCCATACAAGAGACCCAGTACTTC. Its translation is CAWTRQGPIQETQYF. Filled out from reference TRBV30 and TRBJ2-5, the complete variable domain reads SQTIHQWPATLVQPVGSPLSLECTVEGTSNPNLYWYRQAAGRGLQLLFYSVGIGQISSEVPQNLSASRPQDRQFILSSKKLLLSDSGFYLCAWTRQGPIQETQYFGPGTRLLVL.

The V gene is TRBV7-9, the J gene TRBJ1-1; possible D gene TRBD1, 6 bases. Germline lookup yields CDR1 SEHNR and CDR2 FQNEAQ (reference sequence). V was clipped by 4 bases and J by 6 bases, with 9 bases between them. CDR3 length: 12 residues. The CDR3 reads CASSSGHPEAFF. CDR3 bases: TGTGCCAGCAGCTCGGGACACCCTGAAGCTTTCTTT.